This T cell receptor (beta chain) was captured in a study of cytomegalovirus exposure and HLA in healthy donors. In the PCR, 60 Vbeta and 13 Jbeta primers were used. Measured with immunoSEQ multiplex PCR; TCRdb has only the in-frame clones, and not every one. The top ten clones hold approximately 11% of a sample with approximately 100,000 clones, roughly 82% of them seen once. The V and J ends lost 3 bases and 4 bases respectively, with 13 bases between them. Germline CDR1 MDHEN, CDR2 SYDVKM. The CDR3 loop spans 14 amino acids. The receptor's source is a middle-aged man in good health and CMV-seropositive. The sample taken for sequencing was PBMCs. The gene calls are TRBV28 and TRBJ2-7; D is perhaps TRBD2 (5 bases). This chain's CDR3 is CASSFSRASYEQYF. CDR3 coding DNA: TGTGCCAGCAGTTTTTCGAGGGCCTCTTACGAGCAGTACTTC.